Presented here are 12 T cell receptor beta chains from one specimen sequenced in a study of blood T cell repertoires in COVID-19. The assay was immunoSEQ multiplex PCR, and TCRdb's table has in-frame clones only and misses some. The sample lists around 160,000 clones, roughly 86% occurring once. The sample comprised peripheral blood. Receptors were obtained from a young man with acute or convalescent COVID-19.

Here the CDR3 reads CASSSGDTGNTEAFF. Here the CDR3 DNA reads TGTGCCAGCAGCTCGGGTGATACAGGGAACACTGAAGCTTTCTTT. The rearrangement links TRBV2 to TRBJ1-1, with TRBD1 as a possible D gene (5 bases). The CDR3 is 15 residues long. V was clipped by 6 bases and J by 1 base, with 15 bases between them. The V gene's germline CDR1 is SNHLY and CDR2 FYNNEI.

The CDR3 is CASSSTGTGGLIRYF. The CDR3 DNA reads TGTGCCAGCAGCTCGACCGGGACAGGGGGCCTCATACGGTACTTC. This chain links TRBV7-9 with TRBJ2-5, with 12 bases that match TRBD1. V lost 4 bases and J lost 13; bases outside the gene matches: 13. Germline CDR1 is SEHNR and CDR2 is FQNEAQ (reference sequence). There are 15 residues in the CDR3.

The genes are TRBV28 and TRBJ2-7; 9 bases fit TRBD2. Unmatched junction bases numbered 10, after V lost 2 bases and J lost 2 bases. Germline values: CDR1 MDHEN, CDR2 SYDVKM. This CDR3 is 17 amino acids long. The chain's CDR3 is CASSLRVAGEGAYEQYV. The CDR3 DNA is TGTGCCAGCAGTTTAAGGGTAGCGGGAGAGGGGGCCTACGAGCAGTACGTC.

The V call is TRBV7-8, the J call TRBJ1-1; D unresolved. The V gene's germline CDR1 is SGHVS and CDR2 FQNEAQ. The CDR3 runs 14 residues. V lost 1 base and J lost 3, with 9 bases in between. CDR3 amino acids: CASSLVVIDTEAFF. CDR3 nucleotides: TGTGCCAGCAGCTTAGTTGTCATAGACACTGAAGCTTTCTTT.

The J gene is TRBJ2-7, the V gene TRBV5-1, with D unclear. Germline CDR1 SGHRS, CDR2 YFSETQ. The CDR3 extends over 13 amino acids. Trimming stripped 0 bases from V and 3 bases from J, with 7 bases between. For the CDR3, the DNA is TGCGCCAGCAGCTTGGGCGATAACTACGAGCAGTACTTC. This translates into CASSLGDNYEQYF.

The chain recombines TRBV9 with TRBJ1-2; weak D call: TRBD1 (6 bases). V lost 3 bases and J 10 bases, leaving 7 bases between the germline ends. This CDR3 contains 10 residues. Germline lookup yields CDR1 SGDLS and CDR2 YYNGEE. The CDR3 DNA reads as TGTGCCAGCAGCGGGACAGCCTACACCTTC. Translating it yields CASSGTAYTF.

The V gene is TRBV18, the J gene TRBJ2-1; 7 nucleotides align to TRBD1. This CDR3 comprises 16 residues. The V and J ends lost 6 bases and 7 bases, in that order; junction bases with no gene match: 15. The germline CDR1 and CDR2 sequences are KGHSH and LQKENI. DNA of the CDR3: TGTGCCAGCTCTCCTAAGACGGAGAGCAGGGGGAATGAGCAGTTCTTC. It translates to CASSPKTESRGNEQFF.

This rearrangement joins TRBV19 to TRBJ1-1; 8 bases are shared with TRBD1. V was pared by 5 bases and J by 4 bases, with 6 bases of the junction left unmatched. CDR3 length equals 14 residues. Germline lookup yields CDR1 LNHDA and CDR2 SQIVND (reference sequence). This CDR3 reads CASSLDRDGTEAFF. CDR3 nucleotides: TGTGCCAGTAGTTTGGACAGGGATGGCACTGAAGCTTTCTTT.

The chain recombines TRBV19 with TRBJ1-1, with TRBD1 identical over 7 bases. The CDR3 extends over 12 amino acids. Per the germline V gene, CDR1 is LNHDA and CDR2 is SQIVND (reference sequence). Unmatched junction bases numbered 4, after V lost 8 bases and J lost 4 bases. As DNA, the CDR3 is TGTGCCAGTTGGGACAGCTTCACTGAAGCTTTCTTT. Residues: CASWDSFTEAFF.

This sequence joins TRBV19 and TRBJ2-7, with 8 bases identical to TRBD1. The CDR3 contains 15 residues. V was clipped by 7 bases and J by 6 bases; unmatched bases: 14. Germline lookup yields CDR1 LNHDA and CDR2 SQIVND (reference sequence). The CDR3 is CASTTLMDRVGEQYV. The DNA of the CDR3 is TGTGCCAGTACCACCCTCATGGACAGGGTGGGCGAGCAGTACGTC.

The V gene is TRBV15, the J gene TRBJ1-5; unclear D gene. The CDR3 covers 14 residues. The V end lost 8 bases, the J end lost 0 bases, and 11 bases lay between the germline ends. From germline, CDR1 is LNHNV and CDR2 YYDKDF (reference sequence). Written as DNA, the CDR3 is TGTGCCACCGCCCTCCCGGGTAGCAATCAGCCCCAGCATTTT. It specifies CATALPGSNQPQHF. The full variable domain, rest sourced from reference TRBV15 and TRBJ1-5, is DAMVIQNPRYQVTQFGKPVTLSCSQTLNHNVMYWYQQKSSQAPKLLFHYYDKDFNNEADTPDNFQSRRPNTSFCFLDIRSPGLGDTAMYLCATALPGSNQPQHFGDGTRLSIL.

CDR3 sequence reads: CRSGGSYEQYF. The CDR3 DNA reads as TGCAGATCCGGGGGCTCCTACGAGCAGTACTTC. The chain couples TRBV29-1 to TRBJ2-7; tentatively, D is TRBD2 (6 bases). The V gene's germline CDR1 is SQVTM and CDR2 ANQGSEA. CDR3 size: 11 residues.